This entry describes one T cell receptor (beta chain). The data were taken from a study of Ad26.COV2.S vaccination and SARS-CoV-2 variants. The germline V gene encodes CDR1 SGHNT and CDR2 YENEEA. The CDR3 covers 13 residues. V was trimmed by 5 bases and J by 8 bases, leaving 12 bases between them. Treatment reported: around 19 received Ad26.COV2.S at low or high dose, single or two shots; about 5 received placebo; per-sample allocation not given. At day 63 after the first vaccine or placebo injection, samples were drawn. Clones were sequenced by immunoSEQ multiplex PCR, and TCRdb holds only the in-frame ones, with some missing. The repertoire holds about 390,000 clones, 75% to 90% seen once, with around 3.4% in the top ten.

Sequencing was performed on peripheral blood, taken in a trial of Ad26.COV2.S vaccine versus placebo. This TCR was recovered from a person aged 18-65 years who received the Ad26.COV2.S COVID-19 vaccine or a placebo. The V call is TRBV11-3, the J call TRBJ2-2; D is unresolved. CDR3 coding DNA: TGTGCCAGCAGCCTCAGCCAACAGGGGGAGCTGTTTTTT. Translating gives CASSLSQQGELFF. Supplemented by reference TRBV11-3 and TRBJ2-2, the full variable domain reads EAGVVQSPRYKIIEKKQPVAFWCNPISGHNTLYWYLQNLGQGPELLIRYENEEAVDDSQLPKDRFSAERLKGVDSTLKIQPAELGDSAVYLCASSLSQQGELFFGEGSRLTVL.